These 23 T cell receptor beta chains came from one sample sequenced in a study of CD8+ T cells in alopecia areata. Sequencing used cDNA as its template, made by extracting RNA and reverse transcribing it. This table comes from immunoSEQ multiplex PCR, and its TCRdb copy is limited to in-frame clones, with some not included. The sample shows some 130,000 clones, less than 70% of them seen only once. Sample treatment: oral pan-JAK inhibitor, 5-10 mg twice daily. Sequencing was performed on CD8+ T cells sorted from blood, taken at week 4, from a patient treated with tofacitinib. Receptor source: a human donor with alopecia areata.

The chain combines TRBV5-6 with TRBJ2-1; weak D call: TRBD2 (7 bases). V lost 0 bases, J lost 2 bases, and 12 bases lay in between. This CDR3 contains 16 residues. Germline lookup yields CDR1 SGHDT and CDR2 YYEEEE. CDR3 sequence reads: CASSLDTGGPYNEQFF. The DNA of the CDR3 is TGTGCCAGCAGCTTGGATACGGGGGGCCCCTACAATGAGCAGTTCTTC.

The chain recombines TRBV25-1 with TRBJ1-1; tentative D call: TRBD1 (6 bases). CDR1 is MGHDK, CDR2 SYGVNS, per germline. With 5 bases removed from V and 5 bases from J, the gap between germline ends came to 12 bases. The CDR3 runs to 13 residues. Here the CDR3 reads CASSFGGLTEAFF. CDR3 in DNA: TGTGCCAGCAGTTTCGGGGGCCTGACTGAAGCTTTCTTT.

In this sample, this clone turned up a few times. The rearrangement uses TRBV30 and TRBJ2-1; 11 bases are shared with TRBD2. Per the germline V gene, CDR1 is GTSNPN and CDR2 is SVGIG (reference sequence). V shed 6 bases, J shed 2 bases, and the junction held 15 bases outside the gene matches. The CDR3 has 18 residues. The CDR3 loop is CACRCPTSGGTTYNEQFF. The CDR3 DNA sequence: TGTGCCTGCCGGTGCCCTACTAGCGGGGGCACTACCTACAATGAGCAGTTCTTC.

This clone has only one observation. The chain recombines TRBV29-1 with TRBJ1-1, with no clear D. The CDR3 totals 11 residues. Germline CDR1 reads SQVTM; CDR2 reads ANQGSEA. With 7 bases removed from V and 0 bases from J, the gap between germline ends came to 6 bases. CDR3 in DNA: TGCAGCGGCACGATGAACACTGAAGCTTTCTTT. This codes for CSGTMNTEAFF. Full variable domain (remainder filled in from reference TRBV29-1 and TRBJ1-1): SAVISQKPSRDICQRGTSLTIQCQVDSQVTMMFWYRQQPGQSLTLIATANQGSEATYESGFVIDKFPISRPNLTFSTLTVSNMSPEDSSIYLCSGTMNTEAFFGQGTRLTVV.

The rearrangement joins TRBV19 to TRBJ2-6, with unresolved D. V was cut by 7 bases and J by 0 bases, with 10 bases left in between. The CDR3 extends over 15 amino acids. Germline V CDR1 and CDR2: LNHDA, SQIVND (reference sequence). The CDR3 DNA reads TGTGCCAGTACCTCAAGCTACTCTGGGGCCAACGTCCTGACTTTC. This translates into CASTSSYSGANVLTF. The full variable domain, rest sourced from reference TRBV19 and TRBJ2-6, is DGGITQSPKYLFRKEGQNVTLSCEQNLNHDAMYWYRQDPGQGLRLIYYSQIVNDFQKGDIAEGYSVSREKKESFPLTVTSAQKNPTAFYLCASTSSYSGANVLTFGAGSRLTVL.

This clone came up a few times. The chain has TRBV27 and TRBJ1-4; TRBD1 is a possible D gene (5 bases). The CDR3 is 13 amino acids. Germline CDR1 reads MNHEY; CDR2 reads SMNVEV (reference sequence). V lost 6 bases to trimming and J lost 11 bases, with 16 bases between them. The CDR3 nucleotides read TGTGCCAGCAGCCGGGTTGGGGCTGAGAAACTGTTTTTT. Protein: CASSRVGAEKLFF.

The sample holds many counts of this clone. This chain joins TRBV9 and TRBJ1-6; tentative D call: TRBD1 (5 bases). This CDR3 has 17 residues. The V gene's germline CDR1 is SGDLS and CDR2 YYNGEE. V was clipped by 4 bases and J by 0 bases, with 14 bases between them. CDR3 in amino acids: CASSLWVDSSYNSPLHF. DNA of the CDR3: TGTGCCAGCAGCTTATGGGTCGACAGCTCCTATAATTCACCCCTCCACTTT.

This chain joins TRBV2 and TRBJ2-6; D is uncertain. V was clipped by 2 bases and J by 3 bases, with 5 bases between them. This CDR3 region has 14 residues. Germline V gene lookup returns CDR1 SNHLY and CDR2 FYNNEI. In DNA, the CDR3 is TGTGCCAGCAGTGAAAGGGATGGGGCCAACGTCCTGACTTTC. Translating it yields CASSERDGANVLTF. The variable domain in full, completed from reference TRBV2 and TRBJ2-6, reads EPEVTQTPSHQVTQMGQEVILRCVPISNHLYFYWYRQILGQKVEFLVSFYNNEISEKSEIFDDQFSVERPDGSNFTLKIRSTKLEDSAMYFCASSERDGANVLTFGAGSRLTVL.

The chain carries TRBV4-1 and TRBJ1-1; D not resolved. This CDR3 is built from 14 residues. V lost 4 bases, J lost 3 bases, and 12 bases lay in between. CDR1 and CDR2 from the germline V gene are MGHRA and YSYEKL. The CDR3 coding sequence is TGCGCCAGCAGCCCTGGGCAGTCGCACACTGAAGCTTTCTTT. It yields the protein CASSPGQSHTEAFF.

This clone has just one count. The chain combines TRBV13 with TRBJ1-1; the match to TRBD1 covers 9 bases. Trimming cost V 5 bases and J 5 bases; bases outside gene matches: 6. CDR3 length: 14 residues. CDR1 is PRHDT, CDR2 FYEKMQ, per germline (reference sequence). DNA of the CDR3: TGTGCCAGCAGCCCGGGACAGGGTGTAACTGAAGCTTTCTTT. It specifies CASSPGQGVTEAFF.

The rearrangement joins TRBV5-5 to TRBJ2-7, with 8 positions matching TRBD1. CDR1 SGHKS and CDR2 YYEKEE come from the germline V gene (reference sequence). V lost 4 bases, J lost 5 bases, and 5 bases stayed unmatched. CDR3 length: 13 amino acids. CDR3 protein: CASSQDRVHEQYF. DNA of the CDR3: TGTGCCAGCAGCCAGGACAGGGTCCACGAGCAGTACTTC.

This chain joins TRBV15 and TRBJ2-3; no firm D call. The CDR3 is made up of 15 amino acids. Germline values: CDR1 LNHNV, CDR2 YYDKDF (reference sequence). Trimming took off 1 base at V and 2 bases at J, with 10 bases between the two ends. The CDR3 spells CATSRGPGNTDTQYF. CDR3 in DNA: TGTGCCACCAGCAGAGGACCTGGAAACACAGATACGCAGTATTTT.

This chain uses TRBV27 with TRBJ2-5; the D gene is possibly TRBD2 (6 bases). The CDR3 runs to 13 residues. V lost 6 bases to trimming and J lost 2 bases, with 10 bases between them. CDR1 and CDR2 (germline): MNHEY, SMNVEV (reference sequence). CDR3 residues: CASRLAGQETQYF. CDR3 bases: TGTGCCAGCAGACTAGCAGGGCAAGAGACCCAGTACTTC.

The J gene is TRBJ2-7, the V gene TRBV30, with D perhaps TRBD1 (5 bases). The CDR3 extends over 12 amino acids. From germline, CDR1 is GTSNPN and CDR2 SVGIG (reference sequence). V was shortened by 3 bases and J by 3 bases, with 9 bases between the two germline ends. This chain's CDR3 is CAWSHQGYEQYF. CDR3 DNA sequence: TGTGCCTGGAGCCATCAGGGCTACGAGCAGTACTTC.

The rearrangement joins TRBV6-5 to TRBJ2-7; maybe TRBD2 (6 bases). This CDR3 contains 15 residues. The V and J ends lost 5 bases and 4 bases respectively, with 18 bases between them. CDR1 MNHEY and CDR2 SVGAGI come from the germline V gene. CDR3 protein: CASSPRDLLGYEQYF. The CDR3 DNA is TGTGCCAGCAGTCCGCGGGACCTCCTTGGATACGAGCAGTACTTC.

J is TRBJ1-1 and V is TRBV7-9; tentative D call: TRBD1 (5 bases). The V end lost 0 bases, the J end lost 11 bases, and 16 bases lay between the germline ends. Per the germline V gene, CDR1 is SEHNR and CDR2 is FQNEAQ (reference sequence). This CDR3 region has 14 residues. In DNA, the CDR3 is TGTGCCAGCAGCTTAGCCGACAGTCCCAGAGAGGCTTTCTTT. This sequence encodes CASSLADSPREAFF.

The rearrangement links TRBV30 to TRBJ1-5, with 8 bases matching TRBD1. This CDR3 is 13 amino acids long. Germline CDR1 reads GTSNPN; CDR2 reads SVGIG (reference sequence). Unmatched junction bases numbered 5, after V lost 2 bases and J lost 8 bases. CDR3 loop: CAWSPRTGKPQHF. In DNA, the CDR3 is TGTGCCTGGAGTCCACGGACAGGGAAGCCCCAGCATTTT.

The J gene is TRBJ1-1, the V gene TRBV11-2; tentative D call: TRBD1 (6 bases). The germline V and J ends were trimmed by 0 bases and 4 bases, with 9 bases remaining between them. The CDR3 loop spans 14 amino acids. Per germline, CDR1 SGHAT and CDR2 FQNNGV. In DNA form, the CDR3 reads TGTGCCAGCAGCTTAGAACAGGGCGGCACTGAAGCTTTCTTT. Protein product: CASSLEQGGTEAFF.

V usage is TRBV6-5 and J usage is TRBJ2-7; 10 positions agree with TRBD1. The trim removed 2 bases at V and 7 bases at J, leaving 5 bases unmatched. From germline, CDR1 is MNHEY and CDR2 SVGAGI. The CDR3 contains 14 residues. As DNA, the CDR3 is TGTGCCAGCAGTTACCTCGGGACAGGGGAAGAGCAGTACTTC. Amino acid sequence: CASSYLGTGEEQYF.

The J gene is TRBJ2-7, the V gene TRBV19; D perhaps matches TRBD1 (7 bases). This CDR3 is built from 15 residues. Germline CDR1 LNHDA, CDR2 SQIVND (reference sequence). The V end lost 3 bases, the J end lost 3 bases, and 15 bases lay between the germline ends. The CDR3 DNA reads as TGTGCCAGTAGTATCGCCCAGGGGGGAATCTACGAGCAGTACTTC. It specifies CASSIAQGGIYEQYF. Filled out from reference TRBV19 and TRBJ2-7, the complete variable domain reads DGGITQSPKYLFRKEGQNVTLSCEQNLNHDAMYWYRQDPGQGLRLIYYSQIVNDFQKGDIAEGYSVSREKKESFPLTVTSAQKNPTAFYLCASSIAQGGIYEQYFGPGTRLTVT.

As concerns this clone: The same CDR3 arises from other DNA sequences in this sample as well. Here the CDR3 DNA reads TGTGCCAGCAGCGTAGCGGGGGGGCCAGATACGCAGTATTTT. Amino acids: CASSVAGGPDTQYF. The V call is TRBV9, the J call TRBJ2-3, with 8 bases lining up with TRBD2. Germline-derived CDR1 and CDR2 are SGDLS and YYNGEE. The CDR3 is 14 residues long. The V segment lost 0 bases and the J segment 4 bases; nucleotides outside the gene matches: 1. The whole variable domain, remainder taken from reference TRBV9 and TRBJ2-3, is DSGVTQTPKHLITATGQRVTLRCSPRSGDLSVYWYQQSLDQGLQFLIQYYNGEERAKGNILERFSAQQFPDLHSELNLSSLELGDSALYFCASSVAGGPDTQYFGPGTRLTVL.

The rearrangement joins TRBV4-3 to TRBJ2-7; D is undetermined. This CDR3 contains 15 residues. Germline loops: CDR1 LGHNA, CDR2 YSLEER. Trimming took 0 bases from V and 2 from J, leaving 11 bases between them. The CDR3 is CASSQEAETTYEQYF. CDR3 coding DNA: TGCGCCAGCAGCCAAGAGGCAGAAACAACCTACGAGCAGTACTTC.

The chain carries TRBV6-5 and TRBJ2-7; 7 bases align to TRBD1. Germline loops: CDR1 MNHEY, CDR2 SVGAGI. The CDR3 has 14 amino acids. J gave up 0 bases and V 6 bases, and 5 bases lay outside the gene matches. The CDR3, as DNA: TGTGCCAGCAGCCAGACAGGGTTCTCCTACGAGCAGTACTTC. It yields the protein CASSQTGFSYEQYF.